The 22 T cell receptor beta chains below come from one sample, sequenced in a study of cytomegalovirus exposure and HLA in healthy donors. A multiplex PCR was run with 60 Vbeta primers and 13 Jbeta primers. Only in-frame clones appear in the TCRdb table, and some are missing; sequencing was by immunoSEQ multiplex PCR. The table shows a few hundred thousand clones, with about 80% occurring only once. The sample consisted of PBMCs. Source of these receptors: a woman aged 25 to 39 in good health and CMV-seronegative.

V and J are TRBV7-9 and TRBJ2-2; D not certain. The V and J ends lost 7 bases and 6 bases respectively, with 12 bases between them. The CDR3 is made up of 13 amino acids. Germline V gene data show CDR1 as SEHNR and CDR2 as FQNEAQ (reference sequence). CDR3 sequence: CASIPRGPGELFF. Written as DNA, the CDR3 is TGTGCCAGCATCCCTCGAGGCCCCGGGGAGCTGTTTTTT.

The gene calls are TRBV7-6 and TRBJ2-3; D may be TRBD1 (5 bases). The V gene lost 3 bases and the J gene lost 2 bases, with 12 bases spanning the gap. This CDR3 is built from 15 residues. Germline V gives CDR1 SGHVS, CDR2 FNYEAQ. This CDR3 is CASSFGGHYTDTQYF. CDR3 DNA: TGTGCCAGCAGCTTCGGCGGACACTACACAGATACGCAGTATTTT.

The rearrangement joins TRBV30 to TRBJ2-5; maybe TRBD2 (6 bases). Between the trimmed V and J ends, which lost 4 bases and 1 base, there was a span of 13 bases. Germline CDR1 is GTSNPN and CDR2 is SVGIG (reference sequence). This CDR3 region has 14 residues. The CDR3 loop is CAWTRRAFQETQYF. For the CDR3, the DNA is TGTGCCTGGACTAGGAGGGCTTTCCAAGAGACCCAGTACTTC.

This clone appeared a single time. The chain has TRBV7-9 and TRBJ2-5; D is possibly TRBD2 (5 bases). V was pared by 2 bases and J by 5 bases, with 12 bases between. Germline V lookup: CDR1 SEHNR, CDR2 FQNEAQ (reference sequence). This CDR3 is 14 amino acids long. CDR3 coding DNA: TGTGCCAGCAGCTTATCTGTCGGGGTGGAGACCCAGTACTTC. It yields the protein CASSLSVGVETQYF.

CDR3 nucleotide sequence: TGTGCCAGCTTGTCCCTCGCGTTCGATACGCAGTATTTT. It translates to CASLSLAFDTQYF. The V and J genes are TRBV27 and TRBJ2-3; D gene uncertain. Trimming cost V 8 bases and J 6 bases, with 15 bases left between them. This CDR3 comprises 13 residues. Germline V gene lookup returns CDR1 MNHEY and CDR2 SMNVEV (reference sequence).

The chain employs TRBV12-5 and TRBJ2-6; D unclear. Germline V CDR1 and CDR2: LGHNT, FRNRAP. The CDR3 spans 13 residues. V lost 5 bases and J 4 bases, leaving 6 bases between the germline ends. CDR3 amino acids: CASGKTGANVLTF. The CDR3 nucleotides are TGTGCTAGTGGTAAGACAGGGGCCAACGTCCTGACTTTC.

The V and J genes are TRBV5-1 and TRBJ1-1; D call uncertain. Between the trimmed V and J ends, which lost 0 bases and 4 bases, there was a span of 13 bases. This CDR3 is 15 amino acids long. Germline V gives CDR1 SGHRS, CDR2 YFSETQ. The CDR3 region has the DNA TGCGCCAGCAGCTTGGACTGGACTGTGAGCACTGAAGCTTTCTTT. Protein: CASSLDWTVSTEAFF.

The chain combines TRBV4-1 with TRBJ2-3; 14 bases align to TRBD2. The CDR3 is 20 amino acids. V dropped 0 bases and J dropped 2; count of bases not matched to a gene: 10. In germline, CDR1 is MGHRA, CDR2 YSYEKL. The CDR3: CASSQEKGLAGVGPTDTQYF. The CDR3 region has the DNA TGCGCCAGCAGCCAAGAGAAGGGACTAGCGGGAGTTGGACCCACAGATACGCAGTATTTT.

This clone was observed a handful of times. This chain links TRBV6-5 with TRBJ2-5; TRBD1 agrees at 9 bases. The V segment lost 5 bases and the J segment 4 bases; nucleotides outside the gene matches: 2. The CDR3 has 13 amino acids. Germline CDR1 reads MNHEY; CDR2 reads SVGAGI. The CDR3 region is CASSTDRGETQYF. The CDR3 nucleotides are TGTGCCAGCAGTACGGACAGGGGAGAGACCCAGTACTTC.

V usage is TRBV18 and J usage is TRBJ2-5; D is perhaps TRBD1 (5 bases). Germline V CDR1 and CDR2: KGHSH, LQKENI. Trimming cost V 3 bases and J 5 bases, with 10 bases left between them. The CDR3 runs 13 residues. Here the CDR3 DNA reads TGTGCCAGCTCACCCACAGCAGGGGAGACCCAGTACTTC. Its translation is CASSPTAGETQYF.

This chain uses TRBV5-4 with TRBJ1-1, with D unclear. The CDR3 is 11 amino acids. Trimming shortened V by 0 bases and J by 7 bases, and 4 bases separated the two germline ends. Germline values: CDR1 SGHNT, CDR2 YYREEE (reference sequence). Written as DNA, the CDR3 is TGTGCCAGCAGCTTGGCAGATGAAGCTTTCTTT. Its translation is CASSLADEAFF.

The rearrangement links TRBV29-1 to TRBJ2-7, with 8 bases identical to TRBD1. The CDR3 consists of 14 residues. Losses at the gene ends were 1 base for V and 1 base for J; bases not matched to a gene: 3. Germline assignment: CDR1 SQVTM and CDR2 ANQGSEA. DNA of the CDR3: TGCAGCGTTGAAGTGGACAGGGAATCCTACGAGCAGTACTTC. Its translation is CSVEVDRESYEQYF.

This clone was seen once. This chain links TRBV19 with TRBJ1-5; 8 bases align to TRBD1. The CDR3 extends over 13 amino acids. The junction had 8 bases not matched to a gene; V was cut back by 9 bases and J by 7 bases. Germline V gene data show CDR1 as LNHDA and CDR2 as SQIVND (reference sequence). This CDR3 reads CASKDRGKQPQHF. The CDR3 bases are TGTGCCAGCAAAGACAGGGGAAAACAGCCCCAGCATTTT.

The chain employs TRBV7-9 and TRBJ1-2; weak D call: TRBD1 (5 bases). Germline values: CDR1 SEHNR, CDR2 FQNEAQ (reference sequence). The CDR3 is made up of 15 amino acids. V lost 2 bases to trimming and J lost 7 bases, with 17 bases between them. The CDR3 protein is CASSLLQDIFGGYTF. The CDR3, as DNA: TGTGCCAGCAGCTTACTACAGGATATTTTCGGTGGCTACACCTTC.

With regard to this clone: Different DNA sequences within this sample yield the same CDR3. The chain employs TRBV4-1 and TRBJ1-5; the D gene is possibly TRBD1 (6 bases). The ends were cut back, 2 bases at V and 4 bases at J, with 15 bases in the middle. Germline V gene sequence: CDR1 MGHRA, CDR2 YSYEKL. This CDR3 is 16 amino acids long. The CDR3 reads CASSQRQAEINQPQHF. In DNA form, the CDR3 reads TGCGCCAGCAGCCAAAGACAGGCTGAGATTAATCAGCCCCAGCATTTT.

This clone was seen just once. The identical CDR3 is also encoded by other nucleotide sequences in the sample. The rearrangement uses TRBV5-1 and TRBJ1-4; D is possibly TRBD1 (6 bases). This CDR3 region has 13 residues. V shed 1 base and J shed 5 bases, with 6 bases lying between them. The germline gives CDR1 SGHRS, CDR2 YFSETQ. This CDR3 reads CASSLQGNEKLFF. In DNA, the CDR3 is TGCGCCAGCAGCTTGCAGGGGAATGAAAAACTGTTTTTT.

The chain has TRBV23-1 and TRBJ1-1; tentatively, D is TRBD1 (6 bases). TRBV23-1 qualifies as an ORF whose function is uncertain. V was pared by 2 bases and J by 0 bases, with 16 bases between. The CDR3 has 17 amino acids. CDR3 bases: TGCGCCAGCAGTCAAAACAGGGCCGCAACCATGAACACTGAAGCTTTCTTT. Protein product: CASSQNRAATMNTEAFF.

This chain joins TRBV5-1 and TRBJ2-5, with TRBD2 matching 8 bases. The V gene's germline CDR1 is SGHRS and CDR2 YFSETQ. V was pared by 4 bases and J by 5 bases, with 13 bases of the junction left unmatched. This CDR3 spans 16 amino acids. The CDR3 spells CASSTPGGTPGETQYF. The DNA of the CDR3 is TGCGCCAGCAGCACCCCGGGGGGGACACCCGGGGAGACCCAGTACTTC.

J is TRBJ2-3 and V is TRBV5-1; 11 bases agree with TRBD1. In germline, CDR1 is SGHRS, CDR2 YFSETQ. V shed 2 bases and J 4 bases; nucleotides not matched to a gene: 6. The CDR3 totals 16 residues. The CDR3 DNA follows: TGCGCCAGCAGCTTAATCGGACAGGGGGCAGCAGATACGCAGTATTTT. Protein product: CASSLIGQGAADTQYF.

This sequence joins TRBV7-9 and TRBJ1-2; D is unresolved. Germline CDR1 and CDR2: SEHNR and FQNEAQ (reference sequence). V dropped 0 bases and J dropped 5 bases, with 13 bases sitting between them. The CDR3 has 15 amino acids. In DNA form, the CDR3 reads TGTGCCAGCAGCTTAGCCACTCGGCGGCGGTATGGCTACACCTTC. As protein: CASSLATRRRYGYTF.

This chain connects TRBV30 to TRBJ2-1; weak D call: TRBD2 (5 bases). V was pared by 5 bases and J by 3 bases, with 11 bases between. CDR1 and CDR2 (germline): GTSNPN, SVGIG (reference sequence). The CDR3 runs to 13 residues. The CDR3 loop reads CAWSWESYNEQFF. The CDR3 nucleotides are TGTGCCTGGTCCTGGGAGAGCTACAATGAGCAGTTCTTC.

This clone was observed once. The chain combines TRBV7-8 with TRBJ2-3; weak D call: TRBD2 (6 bases). The CDR3 is 16 residues long. Trimming removed 6 bases at V and 4 bases at J, with 20 bases between. CDR1 SGHVS and CDR2 FQNEAQ come from the germline V gene. The CDR3 DNA is TGTGCCAGCAGACTCCCCGGGACTCAAACGGCAGATACGCAGTATTTT. It codes for CASRLPGTQTADTQYF.